A single sample is the source of the 16 T cell receptor beta chains below, sequenced in a study of shared clonotypes between healthy human individuals. Assay: immunoSEQ multiplex PCR; the TCRdb copy retains only in-frame clones and omits some. The sample lists 2 million to 2.5 million clones; roughly 93% were seen once. Sequencing input: naive CD4+ T cells from PBMCs. Subset of the sample: CD45RA+ positively selected. The receptors stem from a man younger than 35 in good health. Some clones in this sample may be carry-over from other donors' samples.

Written as DNA, the CDR3 is TGTGCCAGCAGGCCTGTCCCCTCCTACGAGCAGTACTTC. Protein sequence: CASRPVPSYEQYF. The chain joins TRBV2 to TRBJ2-7; D not certain. The CDR3 spans 13 residues. From germline, CDR1 is SNHLY and CDR2 FYNNEI. V was pared by 6 bases and J by 0 bases, with 9 bases between.

A word on this clone: Within the sample, other DNA sequences also encode this same CDR3. J is TRBJ2-5 and V is TRBV28; possible D gene TRBD1, 6 bases. V lost 8 bases and J 2 bases, leaving 12 bases between the germline ends. The CDR3 is made up of 13 amino acids. Germline-derived CDR1 and CDR2 are MDHEN and SYDVKM. The CDR3, as DNA: TGTGCCAGCTTACAGGGAAGGCAAGAGACCCAGTACTTC. The encoded protein is CASLQGRQETQYF. The variable domain in full, completed from reference TRBV28 and TRBJ2-5, reads DVKVTQSSRYLVKRTGEKVFLECVQDMDHENMFWYRQDPGLGLRLIYFSYDVKMKEKGDIPEGYSVSREKKERFSLILESASTNQTSMYLCASLQGRQETQYFGPGTRLLVL.

The chain uses TRBV5-4 and TRBJ2-7; D possibly corresponds to TRBD1 (5 bases). This CDR3 comprises 13 residues. V was shortened by 5 bases and J by 1 base, with 10 bases between the two germline ends. The germline CDR1 and CDR2 sequences are SGHNT and YYREEE (reference sequence). CDR3 nucleotide sequence: TGTGCCAGCAGTGGACAACAGTCCTACGAGCAGTACTTC. Translation gives CASSGQQSYEQYF.

The V call is TRBV7-8, the J call TRBJ2-2; the D gene is possibly TRBD1 (6 bases). Germline values: CDR1 SGHVS, CDR2 FQNEAQ. Trimming removed 5 bases at V and 5 bases at J, with 21 bases between. This CDR3 comprises 17 residues. The CDR3 is CASSLLGALVGTGELFF. CDR3 nucleotides: TGTGCCAGCAGCCTATTGGGGGCACTTGTGGGTACCGGGGAGCTGTTTTTT.

This chain connects TRBV11-2 to TRBJ2-6; D may match TRBD1 or TRBD2 (5 bases each). The CDR3 length is 19 residues. Germline V CDR1 and CDR2: SGHAT, FQNNGV. V was clipped by 4 bases and J by 0 bases, with 19 bases between them. The CDR3, as DNA: TGTGCCAGCAGCTCGAAAGGGGACGGGCTACACTCTGGGGCCAACGTCCTGACTTTC. Amino acids: CASSSKGDGLHSGANVLTF.

This clone was seen just once. V is TRBV5-1 and J is TRBJ2-6, with unresolved D. V dropped 2 bases and J dropped 4 bases, with 10 bases sitting between them. From germline, CDR1 is SGHRS and CDR2 YFSETQ. The CDR3 extends over 15 amino acids. The CDR3 DNA sequence: TGCGCCAGCAGCTTTGACACCGCCGGGGCCAACGTCCTGACTTTC. This translates into CASSFDTAGANVLTF. The full variable domain, its missing parts supplied by reference TRBV5-1 and TRBJ2-6, is KAGVTQTPRYLIKTRGQQVTLSCSPISGHRSVSWYQQTPGQGLQFLFEYFSETQRNKGNFPGRFSGRQFSNSRSEMNVSTLELGDSALYLCASSFDTAGANVLTFGAGSRLTVL.

The chain uses TRBV7-9 and TRBJ2-5; 8 bases agree with TRBD2. Germline CDR1 SEHNR, CDR2 FQNEAQ (reference sequence). The J segment lost 4 bases and the V segment lost 7 bases, leaving 5 bases of the junction unmatched. The CDR3 covers 13 residues. The CDR3 DNA reads as TGTGCCAGCATACGGGGGGGGTCAGAGACCCAGTACTTC. This gives the protein CASIRGGSETQYF.

The chain links TRBV20-1 to TRBJ2-7; no clear D gene. This CDR3 is 11 amino acids long. The germline V gene has CDR1 DFQATT and CDR2 SNEGSKA (reference sequence). The ends were cut back, 3 bases at V and 5 bases at J, with 8 bases in the middle. CDR3: CSASAFDEQYF. CDR3 nucleotides: TGCAGTGCTAGTGCCTTTGACGAGCAGTACTTC.

The chain uses TRBV2 and TRBJ2-2; D call uncertain. The CDR3 has 14 amino acids. The ends were cut back, 6 bases at V and 3 bases at J, with 11 bases in the middle. Germline assignment: CDR1 SNHLY and CDR2 FYNNEI. The CDR3 protein is CASSPVDDTGELFF. The CDR3 DNA is TGTGCCAGCAGCCCGGTTGATGACACCGGGGAGCTGTTTTTT.

This clone showed up just once. V usage is TRBV30 and J usage is TRBJ2-1; 8 positions match TRBD2. The germline V gene encodes CDR1 GTSNPN and CDR2 SVGIG (reference sequence). V trimming: 1 base; J trimming: 5 bases; junction bases outside the gene matches: 10. The CDR3 sequence is 16 residues long. The CDR3 DNA is TGTGCCTGGAGTGACCCCTATGCGGGAGGCAACAATGAGCAGTTCTTC. This encodes CAWSDPYAGGNNEQFF.

The chain links TRBV30 to TRBJ1-6, with 9 bases that match TRBD1. The J segment lost 10 bases and the V segment lost 4 bases, leaving 20 bases of the junction unmatched. Germline V lookup: CDR1 GTSNPN, CDR2 SVGIG (reference sequence). This CDR3 spans 18 amino acids. Here the CDR3 DNA reads TGTGCCTGGACCCAACGCCGACCCGGGACAGGGTTGCTCTCACCCCTCCACTTT. Translation gives CAWTQRRPGTGLLSPLHF.

V gene TRBV18 combines with J gene TRBJ2-7, with D uncertain. The CDR3 covers 13 residues. Germline lookup yields CDR1 KGHSH and CDR2 LQKENI. V lost 6 bases to trimming and J lost 2 bases, with 11 bases between them. In nucleotides, the CDR3 is TGTGCCAGCTCGGTCTCCAGAACCTACGAGCAGTACTTC. Translating gives CASSVSRTYEQYF.

This clone was seen just once. The chain joins TRBV5-6 to TRBJ1-6; the D is unclear. The CDR3 is 16 residues long. Looked up from germline, CDR1 is SGHDT and CDR2 is YYEEEE. Trimming took off 6 bases at V and 7 bases at J, with 20 bases between the two ends. The CDR3 protein is CASIRGPREGNSPLHF. As DNA, the CDR3 is TGTGCCAGCATCCGAGGACCGAGGGAAGGGAATTCACCCCTCCACTTT.

For this clone: Other nucleotide sequences from this sample produce the same CDR3. The chain joins TRBV18 to TRBJ2-1; D remains ambiguous. The CDR3 totals 12 residues. Trimming cost V 1 base and J 8 bases, with 6 bases left between them. CDR1 is KGHSH and CDR2 is LQKENI in the germline V gene. The CDR3: CASSPRRDEQFF. The CDR3 region has the DNA TGTGCCAGCTCACCACGTAGGGATGAGCAGTTCTTC.

V is TRBV4-2 and J is TRBJ2-1; TRBD2 might be the D (7 bases). Trimming cost V 4 bases and J 0 bases, with 13 bases left between them. Per germline, CDR1 LGHNA and CDR2 YNFKEQ. The CDR3 totals 16 residues. CDR3: CASSRLAGASYNEQFF. In DNA form, the CDR3 reads TGTGCCAGCAGCCGACTAGCAGGGGCCTCCTACAATGAGCAGTTCTTC.

The V and J genes are TRBV5-1 and TRBJ1-4; the D is unclear. CDR3 length equals 13 residues. V was trimmed by 4 bases and J by 8 bases, leaving 12 bases between them. Germline CDR1 is SGHRS and CDR2 is YFSETQ. The CDR3 DNA reads TGCGCCAGCAGCGCCGGCCTCGGGGAAAAACTGTTTTTT. This sequence encodes CASSAGLGEKLFF.